A selection of T cell receptor beta chains follows, all from one sample in a study of control samples from healthy donors and cancer patients. TCRdb's table, derived via immunoSEQ multiplex PCR, lists solely in-frame clones and lacks some. This table has 120,000 or so clones, around nine tenths appearing once. The sequencing input was blood. The receptors originated from a man between 40 and 49 years old in good health. Both conserved end residues are part of each CDR3. The D gene is left open where the match is weak. The size field is filled for only some rows; it gives once, few, many or a size class.

>-|TRBJ1-4|TRBV7-2|once
TGTGCCAGCAGCTTAGTGTTGGGGGAGGGGGAAAAACTGTTTTTT
CASSLVLGEGEKLFF
>TRBD1|TRBJ1-2|TRBV6-6|-
TGTGCCAGCAGTTACTCCGGACAGGCCGCCCCTGGCTACACCTTC
CASSYSGQAAPGYTF
>TRBD2|TRBJ2-2|TRBV24-1|once
TGTGCCACCAGTGATTTGGGGCGGGGGGGAGCGACCGGGGAGCTGTTTTTT
CATSDLGRGGATGELFF
>-|TRBJ2-3|TRBV5-1|-
TGCGCCAGCAGCCGTACAGAGGGATCCTCTAGCACAGATACGCAGTATTTT
CASSRTEGSSSTDTQYF
>-|TRBJ1-3|TRBV6-5|-
TGTGCCAGCAGTTACTCGCACCTTGGGACTGGAAACACCATATATTTT
CASSYSHLGTGNTIYF
>-|TRBJ1-1|TRBV18|-
TGTGCCAGCTCACCGCCGGTGAATGGGCCGAACACTGAAGCTTTCTTT
CASSPPVNGPNTEAFF
>TRBD1|TRBJ1-2|TRBV29-1|-
TGCAGCGTTCCCCTGACAGGGAATATCTATGGCTACACCTTC
CSVPLTGNIYGYTF
>-|TRBJ1-1|TRBV12-5|-
TGTGCTAGTGGTTTGAAATGGGAATCCGAAGCTTTCTTT
CASGLKWESEAFF
>-|TRBJ2-7|TRBV5-1|-
TGCGCCAGCAGCTTACTAGGGGGACACCGCTACGAGCAGTACTTC
CASSLLGGHRYEQYF
>-|TRBJ2-7|TRBV5-1|-
TGCGCCAGCAGCTTGTCGTCAGGGACCTACGAGCAGTACTTC
CASSLSSGTYEQYF
>-|TRBJ1-4|TRBV4-1|-
TGCGCCAGCAGCCAGGGGGAGCTGAATAATGAAAAACTGTTTTTT
CASSQGELNNEKLFF
>TRBD1|TRBJ2-2|TRBV7-3|few
TGTGCCAGCAGCCGACAGGGAAACACCGGGGAGCTGTTTTTT
CASSRQGNTGELFF
>TRBD2|TRBJ2-5|TRBV7-8|-
TGTGCCAGCAGCTTTAGCGGGGGAGTTCAAGAGACCCAGTACTTC
CASSFSGGVQETQYF
>-|TRBJ1-2|TRBV24-1|once
TGTGCCACCAGTGATACTATGGGGACCTCTACCTATGGCTACACCTTC
CATSDTMGTSTYGYTF
>TRBD2|TRBJ2-1|TRBV19|-
TGTGCCAGTAGTAGCGGGGGTAACGAGAGGGATGAGCAGTTCTTC
CASSSGGNERDEQFF
>-|TRBJ2-3|TRBV11-3|-
TGTGCCAGCAGCTTAACAGGCAGAAGGACAGATACGCAGTATTTT
CASSLTGRRTDTQYF
>-|TRBJ2-7|TRBV5-6|once
TGTGCCAGCAGCTACGACAGTTCCTACGAGCAGTACTTC
CASSYDSSYEQYF
>-|TRBJ1-1|TRBV25-1|-
TGTGCCAGCAGTGAATCCGGGACGAAAACTGAAGCTTTCTTT
CASSESGTKTEAFF
>TRBD2|TRBJ2-3|TRBV6-1|-
TGTGCCAGTAGCGGGGGGTCTAGCACAGATACGCAGTATTTT
CASSGGSSTDTQYF
>TRBD1|TRBJ2-2|TRBV7-2|-
TGTGCCAGCAGCACCAGGACAGGAAACACCGGGGAGCTGTTTTTT
CASSTRTGNTGELFF
>-|TRBJ1-4|TRBV5-6|-
TGTGCCAGCAGCACGGACCGCCATGGGAAACTGTTTTTT
CASSTDRHGKLFF
>TRBD1|TRBJ1-5|TRBV27|-
TGTGCCAGCAGCAGGACAGGGGCTCTCAATCAGCCCCAGCATTTT
CASSRTGALNQPQHF
>-|TRBJ1-3|TRBV30|few
TGTGCCTGGGGTCGAGACACCAGCTCTGGAAACACCATATATTTT
CAWGRDTSSGNTIYF
>-|TRBJ2-5|TRBV5-1|-
TGCGCCAGCAGTTCCGGCTTAGGAGGGATGAAAGAGACCCAGTACTTC
CASSSGLGGMKETQYF
>-|TRBJ2-7|TRBV14|-
TGTGCCAGCAGCCACTGGGGTGCCTCCTACGAGCAGTACTTC
CASSHWGASYEQYF
>TRBD2|TRBJ2-7|TRBV7-2|-
TGTGCCAGCAGCCCCCCAGGGTATCGGGGGGGCGGCGAGCAGTACTTC
CASSPPGYRGGGEQYF
>-|TRBJ1-1|TRBV18|-
TGTGCCAGCTCACCCCGGAGGACTGAAGCTTTCTTT
CASSPRRTEAFF
>-|TRBJ2-7|TRBV5-6|few
TGTGCCAGCAGCTTGGGTATTATCTACGAGCAGTACTTC
CASSLGIIYEQYF
>TRBD1|TRBJ1-1|TRBV10-1|-
TGCGCCAGCTCTTATGCCCGGGACAGGGGGCTCACTGAAGCTTTCTTT
CASSYARDRGLTEAFF
>-|TRBJ2-5|TRBV6-2/TRBV6-3|-
TGTGCCAGCGGCCGGGAGACCCAGTACTTC
CASGRETQYF
>-|TRBJ1-1|TRBV29-1|once
TGCAGCGCTGTCTCTCTAGGCCTGCTCACTGAAGCTTTCTTT
CSAVSLGLLTEAFF
>-|TRBJ2-7|TRBV7-4|-
TGTGCCAGCAGCTGCCGGGGACGGGGGAGTTTCTACGAGCAGTACTTC
CASSCRGRGSFYEQYF
>TRBD2|TRBJ2-5|TRBV2|-
TGTGCCAGCAGTGAACTAGCGGGGGCCTACCAAGAGACCCAGTACTTC
CASSELAGAYQETQYF
>TRBD1|TRBJ2-5|TRBV11-2|-
TGTGCCAGCAGCCCGACAGGGCGTAAAGAGACCCAGTACTTC
CASSPTGRKETQYF
>TRBD2|TRBJ2-2|TRBV7-9|-
TGTGCCAGCAGCTTGGGACTAGTGAACACCGGGGAGCTGTTTTTT
CASSLGLVNTGELFF
>-|TRBJ1-3|TRBV6-4|-
TGTGCCAGCACTTCAAAATTTAGCTCTGGAAACACCATATATTTT
CASTSKFSSGNTIYF